Reported below is one T cell receptor beta chain. Using immunoSEQ multiplex PCR, the repertoire was profiled, and TCRdb retains in-frame clones only, with some absent. The sample includes 95,000 to 110,000 clones, roughly 89% of them seen just once. The record originates from a study of T cell responses to AZD1222 COVID-19 vaccine. Per the germline V gene, CDR1 is SGHAT and CDR2 is FQNNGV. Trimming at V came to 2 bases and at J to 6 bases, leaving 5 bases not matched to a gene. CDR3 length: 15 amino acids. The chain has TRBV11-2 and TRBJ2-1, with 9 bases identical to TRBD2. The clonotype comes from an adult in good health. The material sequenced was peripheral blood, taken on day 0 of AZD1222 vaccination. The chain's CDR3 is CASSLKGLARNEQFF. For the CDR3, the DNA is TGTGCCAGCAGCTTAAAGGGACTAGCTCGCAATGAGCAGTTCTTC.